The sequence of this T cell receptor (beta chain) was determined in a study of blood T cell repertoires in COVID-19. Study at large: Sample material is recorded as cDNA or gDNA derived from T cells, B-cell-depleted T cells, or PBMCs.

Method: immunoSEQ multiplex PCR; TCRdb's copy keeps in-frame clones and lacks some. The sample shows about 210,000 clones, 88% of them seen only once. Between the trimmed V and J ends, which lost 0 bases and 0 bases, there was a span of 6 bases. Germline V gives CDR1 SGHNT, CDR2 YYREEE (reference sequence). CDR3 length: 14 residues. The chain employs TRBV5-4 and TRBJ2-5; D is undetermined. This sequence originates from a man aged 40-55 years with acute or convalescent COVID-19. Sample: peripheral blood. CDR3 residues: CASSLVSDQETQYF. As DNA, the CDR3 is TGTGCCAGCAGCTTGGTCTCAGACCAAGAGACCCAGTACTTC.